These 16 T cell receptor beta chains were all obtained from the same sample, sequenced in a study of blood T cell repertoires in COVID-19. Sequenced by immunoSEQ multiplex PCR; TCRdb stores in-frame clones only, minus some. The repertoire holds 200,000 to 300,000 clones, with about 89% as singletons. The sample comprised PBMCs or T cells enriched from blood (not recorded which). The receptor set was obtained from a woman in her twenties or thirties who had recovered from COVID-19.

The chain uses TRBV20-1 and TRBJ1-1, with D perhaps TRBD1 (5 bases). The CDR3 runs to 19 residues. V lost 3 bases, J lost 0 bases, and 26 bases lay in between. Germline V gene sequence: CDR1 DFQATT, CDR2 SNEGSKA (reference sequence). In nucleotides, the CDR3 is TGCAGTGCTAGTCGTTTTTCTTTTATACAGGCTAAGATGAACACTGAAGCTTTCTTT. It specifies CSASRFSFIQAKMNTEAFF.

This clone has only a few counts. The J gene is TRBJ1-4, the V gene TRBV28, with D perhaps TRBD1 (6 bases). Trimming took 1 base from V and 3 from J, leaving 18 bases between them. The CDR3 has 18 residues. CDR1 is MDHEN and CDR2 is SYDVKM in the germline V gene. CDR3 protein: CASSLLGSAGAPNEKLFF. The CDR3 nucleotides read TGTGCCAGCAGTTTATTAGGGAGTGCGGGGGCACCTAATGAAAAACTGTTTTTT.

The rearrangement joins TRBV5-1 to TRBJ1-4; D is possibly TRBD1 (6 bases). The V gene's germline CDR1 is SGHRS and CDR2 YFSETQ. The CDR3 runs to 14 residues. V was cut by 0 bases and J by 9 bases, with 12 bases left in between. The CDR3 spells CASSLGQVGKKLFF. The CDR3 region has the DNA TGCGCCAGCAGCTTGGGACAGGTTGGGAAAAAACTGTTTTTT.

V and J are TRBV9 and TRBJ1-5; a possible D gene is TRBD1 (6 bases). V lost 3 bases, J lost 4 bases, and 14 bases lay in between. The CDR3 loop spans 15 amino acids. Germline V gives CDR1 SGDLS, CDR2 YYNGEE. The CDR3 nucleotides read TGTGCCAGCAGCGCCCAAGGACAGCAGAATCAGCCCCAGCATTTT. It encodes CASSAQGQQNQPQHF.

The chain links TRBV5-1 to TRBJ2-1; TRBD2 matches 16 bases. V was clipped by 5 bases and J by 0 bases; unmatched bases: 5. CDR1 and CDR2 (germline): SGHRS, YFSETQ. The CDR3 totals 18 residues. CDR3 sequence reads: CASRAGTSGRVSYNEQFF. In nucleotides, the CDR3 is TGCGCCAGCAGGGCCGGGACTAGCGGGAGGGTCTCCTACAATGAGCAGTTCTTC.

The CDR3: CASSLTAGLLDEQYF. For the CDR3, the DNA is TGTGCCAGCAGCTTAACGGCAGGGCTTCTTGACGAGCAGTACTTC. The J gene is TRBJ2-7, the V gene TRBV7-3; the D gene is possibly TRBD1 (5 bases). The CDR3 is 15 amino acids. CDR1 is SGHTA and CDR2 is FQGTGA in the germline V gene. V dropped 0 bases and J dropped 5 bases, with 14 bases sitting between them.

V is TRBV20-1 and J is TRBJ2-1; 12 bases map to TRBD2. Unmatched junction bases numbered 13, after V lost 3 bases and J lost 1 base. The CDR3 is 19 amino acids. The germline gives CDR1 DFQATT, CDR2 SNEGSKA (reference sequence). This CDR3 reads CSASRLAGASRASYNEQFF. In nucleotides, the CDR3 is TGCAGTGCTAGTAGACTAGCGGGAGCCAGCCGGGCTTCCTACAATGAGCAGTTCTTC.

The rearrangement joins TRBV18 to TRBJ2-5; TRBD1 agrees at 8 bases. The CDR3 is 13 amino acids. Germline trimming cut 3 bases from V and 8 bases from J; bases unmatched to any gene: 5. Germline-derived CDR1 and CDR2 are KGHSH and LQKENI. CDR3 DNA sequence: TGTGCCAGCTCACCCGGACAGGGTGACACCCAGTACTTC. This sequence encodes CASSPGQGDTQYF.

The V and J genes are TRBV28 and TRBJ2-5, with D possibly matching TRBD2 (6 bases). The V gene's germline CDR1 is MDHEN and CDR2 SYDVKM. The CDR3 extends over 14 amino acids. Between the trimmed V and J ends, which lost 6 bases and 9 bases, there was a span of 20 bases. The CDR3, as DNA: TGTGCCAGCAGCAACATACTAGCCCCGGGGGCCCAGTACTTC. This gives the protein CASSNILAPGAQYF.

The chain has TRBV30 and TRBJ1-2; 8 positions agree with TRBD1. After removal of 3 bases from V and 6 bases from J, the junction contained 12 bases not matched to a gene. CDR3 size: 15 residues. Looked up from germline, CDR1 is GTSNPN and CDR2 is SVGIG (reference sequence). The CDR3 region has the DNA TGTGCCTGGAGCCCCCATAGGACAGGGAGCGATGGCTACACCTTC. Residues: CAWSPHRTGSDGYTF.

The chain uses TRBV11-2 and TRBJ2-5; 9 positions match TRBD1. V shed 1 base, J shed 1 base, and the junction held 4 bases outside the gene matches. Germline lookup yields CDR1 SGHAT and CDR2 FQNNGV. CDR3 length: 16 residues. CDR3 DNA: TGTGCCAGCAGCTTAGTCCGGGGACAGGGCCAAGAGACCCAGTACTTC. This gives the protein CASSLVRGQGQETQYF.

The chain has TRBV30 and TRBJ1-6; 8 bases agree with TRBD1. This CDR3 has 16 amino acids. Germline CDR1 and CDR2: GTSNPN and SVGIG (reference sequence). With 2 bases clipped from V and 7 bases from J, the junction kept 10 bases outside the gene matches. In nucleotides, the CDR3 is TGTGCCTGGAGTCTGGCTTCCGGGACAGGAAATTCACCCCTCCACTTT. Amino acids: CAWSLASGTGNSPLHF.

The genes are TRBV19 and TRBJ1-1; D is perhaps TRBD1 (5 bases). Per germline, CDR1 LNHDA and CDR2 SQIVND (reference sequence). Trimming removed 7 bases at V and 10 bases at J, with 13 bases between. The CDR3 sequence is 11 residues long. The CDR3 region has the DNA TGTGCCAGTAATCAGGGTCGGTCAGCTTTCTTT. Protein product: CASNQGRSAFF.

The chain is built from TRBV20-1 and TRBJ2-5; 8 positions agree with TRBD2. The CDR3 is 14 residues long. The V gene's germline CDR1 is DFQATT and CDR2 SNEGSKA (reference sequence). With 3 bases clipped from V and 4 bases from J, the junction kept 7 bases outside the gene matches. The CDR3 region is CSASREGSRETQYF. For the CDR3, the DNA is TGCAGTGCTAGTCGGGAGGGTTCCCGAGAGACCCAGTACTTC.

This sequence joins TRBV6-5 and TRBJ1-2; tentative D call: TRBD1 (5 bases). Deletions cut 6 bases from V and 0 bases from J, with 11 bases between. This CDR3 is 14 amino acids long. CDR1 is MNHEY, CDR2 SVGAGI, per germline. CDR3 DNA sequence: TGTGCCAGCAGACTGGGACTGGCTAACTATGGCTACACCTTC. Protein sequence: CASRLGLANYGYTF.

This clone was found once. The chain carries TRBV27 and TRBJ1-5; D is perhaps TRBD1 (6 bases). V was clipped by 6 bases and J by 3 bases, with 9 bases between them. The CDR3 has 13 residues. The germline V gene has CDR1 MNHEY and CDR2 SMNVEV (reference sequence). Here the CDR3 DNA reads TGTGCCAGCAGCGGACAGCCCAATCAGCCCCAGCATTTT. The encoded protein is CASSGQPNQPQHF.